This T cell receptor (beta chain) stems from a study of blood T cell repertoires in COVID-19. The wider study: Acute and convalescent COVID-19 specimens originated in the United States, Italy and Spain. PBMCs, B-cell-depleted T cells, or T cells provided the cDNA or gDNA that made up the material.

Authors' processing steps: Reference gene primers were amplified, and this amplification served to estimate nucleated cell counts. The protocol was immunoSEQ multiplex PCR, while the TCRdb copy is restricted to in-frame clones and leaves out a portion. The V and J calls and clone size were taken over from that table, and D and trimming were inferred from the DNA. This repertoire shows roughly 410,000 clones, 75% to 90% found once; its top ten account for about 1.6%. This clone has a handful of counts. This CDR3 has 15 amino acids. J gave up 3 bases and V 6 bases, and 8 bases lay outside the gene matches. Germline values: CDR1 LNHDA, CDR2 SQIVND (reference sequence). Enrollment of patients from Seattle took place during active infection, with longitudinal follow-up.

The rearrangement joins TRBV19 to TRBJ1-1; TRBD1 matches 9 bases. This TCR was sampled from a woman aged 40 to 50 with COVID-19, enrolled during active disease. Sequencing input: peripheral blood. CDR3 region: CASSIIDRGYTEAFF. The DNA of the CDR3 is TGTGCCAGTAGCATCATCGACAGGGGGTACACTGAAGCTTTCTTT.